This T cell receptor beta chain was documented in a study of blood T cell repertoires in COVID-19. Measured with immunoSEQ multiplex PCR; TCRdb has only the in-frame clones, and not every one. The profile shows roughly 76,000 clones, roughly three quarters of them singletons. V was cut by 0 bases and J by 3 bases, with 2 bases left in between. The CDR3 has 12 residues. Germline CDR1 is SGHRS and CDR2 is YFSETQ. This clone was counted a few times. This TCR was sampled from a man in his 70s with acute or convalescent COVID-19. This chain joins TRBV5-1 and TRBJ2-3; no definite D call. Material for sequencing was peripheral blood. CDR3 loop: CASSLVTDTQYF. The CDR3 DNA follows: TGCGCCAGCAGCTTGGTAACAGATACGCAGTATTTT.